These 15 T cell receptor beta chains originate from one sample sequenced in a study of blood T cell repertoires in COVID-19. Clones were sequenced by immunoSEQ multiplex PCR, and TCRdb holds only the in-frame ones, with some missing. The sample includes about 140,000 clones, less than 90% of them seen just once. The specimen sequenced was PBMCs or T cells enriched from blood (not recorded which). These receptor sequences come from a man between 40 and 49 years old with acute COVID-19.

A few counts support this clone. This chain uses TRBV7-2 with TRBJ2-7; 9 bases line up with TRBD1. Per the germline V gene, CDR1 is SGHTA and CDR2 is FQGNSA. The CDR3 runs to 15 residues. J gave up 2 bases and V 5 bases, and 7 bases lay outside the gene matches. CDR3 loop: CASSEPGQGTYEQYF. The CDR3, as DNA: TGTGCCAGCAGCGAGCCGGGACAGGGTACCTACGAGCAGTACTTC.

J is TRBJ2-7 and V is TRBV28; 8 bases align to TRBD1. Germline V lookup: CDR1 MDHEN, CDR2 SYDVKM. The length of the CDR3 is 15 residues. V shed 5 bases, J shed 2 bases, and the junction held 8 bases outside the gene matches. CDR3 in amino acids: CASSEPRQGTYEQYF. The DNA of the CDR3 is TGTGCCAGCAGTGAACCCCGACAGGGGACCTACGAGCAGTACTTC.

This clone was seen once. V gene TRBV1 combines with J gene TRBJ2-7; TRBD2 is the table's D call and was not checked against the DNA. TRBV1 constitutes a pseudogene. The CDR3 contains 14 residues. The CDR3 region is CTSSPKWWPGEQYF. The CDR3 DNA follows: TGCACCAGCAGCCCTAAATGGTGGCCGGGCGAGCAGTACTTC.

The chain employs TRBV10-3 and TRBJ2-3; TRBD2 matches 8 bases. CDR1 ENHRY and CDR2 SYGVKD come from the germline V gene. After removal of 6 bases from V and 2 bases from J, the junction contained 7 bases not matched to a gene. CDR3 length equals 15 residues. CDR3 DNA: TGTGCCATCAGCTTTAGCGGGAAACCCACAGATACGCAGTATTTT. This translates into CAISFSGKPTDTQYF.

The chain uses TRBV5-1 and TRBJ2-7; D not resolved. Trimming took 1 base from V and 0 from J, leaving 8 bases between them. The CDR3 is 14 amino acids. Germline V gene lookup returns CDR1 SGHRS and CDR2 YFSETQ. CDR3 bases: TGCGCCAGCAGCTTGACCTATAGCTCCTACGAGCAGTACTTC. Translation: CASSLTYSSYEQYF. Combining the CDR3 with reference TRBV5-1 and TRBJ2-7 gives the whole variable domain KAGVTQTPRYLIKTRGQQVTLSCSPISGHRSVSWYQQTPGQGLQFLFEYFSETQRNKGNFPGRFSGRQFSNSRSEMNVSTLELGDSALYLCASSLTYSSYEQYFGPGTRLTVT.

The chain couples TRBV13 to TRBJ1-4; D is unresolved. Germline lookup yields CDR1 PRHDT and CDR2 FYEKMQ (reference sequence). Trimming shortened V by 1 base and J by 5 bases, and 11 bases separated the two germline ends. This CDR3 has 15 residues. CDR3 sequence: CASSLAVTGNEKLFF. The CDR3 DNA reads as TGTGCCAGCAGCTTAGCGGTCACCGGGAATGAAAAACTGTTTTTT.

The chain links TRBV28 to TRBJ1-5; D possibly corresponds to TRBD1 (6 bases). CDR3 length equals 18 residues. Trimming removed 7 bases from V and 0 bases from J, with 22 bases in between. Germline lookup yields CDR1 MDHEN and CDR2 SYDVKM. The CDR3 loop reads CASTLRTGGWYSNQPQHF. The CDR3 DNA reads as TGTGCCAGCACCCTGCGCACGGGGGGCTGGTATAGCAATCAGCCCCAGCATTTT.

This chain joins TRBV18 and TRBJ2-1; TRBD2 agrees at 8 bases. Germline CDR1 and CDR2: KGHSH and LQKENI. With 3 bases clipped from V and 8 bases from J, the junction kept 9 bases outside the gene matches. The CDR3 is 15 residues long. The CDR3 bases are TGTGCCAGCTCACCCTTACTAGCGGTAGACGATGAGCAGTTCTTC. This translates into CASSPLLAVDDEQFF.

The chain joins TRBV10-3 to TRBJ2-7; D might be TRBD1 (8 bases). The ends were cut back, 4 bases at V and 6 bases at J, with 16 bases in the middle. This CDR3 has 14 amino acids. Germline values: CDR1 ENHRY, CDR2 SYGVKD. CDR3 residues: CAISVSGTGGEQYF. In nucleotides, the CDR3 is TGTGCCATCAGTGTGAGCGGGACAGGCGGCGAGCAGTACTTC.

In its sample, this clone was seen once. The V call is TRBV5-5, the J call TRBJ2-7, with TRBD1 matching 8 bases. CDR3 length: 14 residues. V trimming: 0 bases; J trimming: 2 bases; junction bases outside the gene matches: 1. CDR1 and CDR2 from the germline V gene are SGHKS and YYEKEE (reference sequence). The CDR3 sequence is CASSLGTGTYEQYF. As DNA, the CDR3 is TGTGCCAGCAGCTTGGGGACAGGGACCTACGAGCAGTACTTC. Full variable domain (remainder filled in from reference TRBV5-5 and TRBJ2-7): DAGVTQSPTHLIKTRGQQVTLRCSPISGHKSVSWYQQVLGQGPQFIFQYYEKEERGRGNFPDRFSARQFPNYSSELNVNALLLGDSALYLCASSLGTGTYEQYFGPGTRLTVT.

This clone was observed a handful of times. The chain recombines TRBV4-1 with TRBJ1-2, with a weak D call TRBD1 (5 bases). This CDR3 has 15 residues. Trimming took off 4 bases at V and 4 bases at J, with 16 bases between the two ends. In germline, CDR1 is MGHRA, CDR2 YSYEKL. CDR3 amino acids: CASSPGGGAGYGYTF. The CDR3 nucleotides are TGCGCCAGCAGCCCCGGGGGAGGGGCTGGCTATGGCTACACCTTC.

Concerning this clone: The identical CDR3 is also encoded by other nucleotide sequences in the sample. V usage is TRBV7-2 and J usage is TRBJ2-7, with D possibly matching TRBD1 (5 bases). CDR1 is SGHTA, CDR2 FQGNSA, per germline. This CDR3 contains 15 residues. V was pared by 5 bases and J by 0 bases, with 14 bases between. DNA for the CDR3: TGTGCCAGCAGCCAAGGGGCAGACAGCTCCTACGAGCAGTACTTC. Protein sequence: CASSQGADSSYEQYF.

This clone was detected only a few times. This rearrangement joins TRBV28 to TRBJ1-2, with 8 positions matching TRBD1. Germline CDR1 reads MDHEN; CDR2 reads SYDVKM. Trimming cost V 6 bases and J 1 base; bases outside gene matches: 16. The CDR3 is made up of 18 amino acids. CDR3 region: CASRTSGGDAQLNYGYTF. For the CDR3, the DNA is TGTGCCAGCAGAACATCAGGGGGCGACGCTCAGCTTAACTATGGCTACACCTTC.

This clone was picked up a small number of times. The CDR3 here is CASGPGQGGYGYTF. The CDR3 region has the DNA TGTGCCAGCGGCCCTGGACAGGGAGGCTATGGCTACACCTTC. V usage is TRBV2 and J usage is TRBJ1-2, with TRBD1 matching 8 bases. There are 14 residues in the CDR3. Germline V gene lookup returns CDR1 SNHLY and CDR2 FYNNEI. Unmatched junction bases numbered 9, after V lost 8 bases and J lost 4 bases. The variable domain in full, completed from reference TRBV2 and TRBJ1-2, reads EPEVTQTPSHQVTQMGQEVILRCVPISNHLYFYWYRQILGQKVEFLVSFYNNEISEKSEIFDDQFSVERPDGSNFTLKIRSTKLEDSAMYFCASGPGQGGYGYTFGSGTRLTVV.

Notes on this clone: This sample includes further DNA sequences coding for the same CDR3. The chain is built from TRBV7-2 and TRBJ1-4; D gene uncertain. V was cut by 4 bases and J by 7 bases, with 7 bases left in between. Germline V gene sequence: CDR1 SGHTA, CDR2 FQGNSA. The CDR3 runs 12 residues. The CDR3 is CASSSPGEKLFF. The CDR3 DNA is TGTGCCAGCAGCTCCCCGGGTGAAAAACTGTTTTTT. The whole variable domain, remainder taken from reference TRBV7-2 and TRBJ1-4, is GAGVSQSPSNKVTEKGKDVELRCDPISGHTALYWYRQSLGQGLEFLIYFQGNSAPDKSGLPSDRFSAERTGGSVSTLTIQRTQQEDSAVYLCASSSPGEKLFFGSGTQLSVL.